This passage covers 27 T cell receptor beta chains from one sample sequenced in a study of OX40 agonist ivuxolimab in advanced cancers. The assay was immunoSEQ multiplex PCR, and TCRdb's table has in-frame clones only and misses some. The sample carries 29,000 or so clones, 85% to 95% recorded once. The input for sequencing was CD4+ or CD8+ T cells sorted from blood, taken in a trial of the OX40 agonist ivuxolimab. The source of these receptors is an adult with an advanced solid tumor such as melanoma, head and neck, liver or kidney cancer.

The chain is built from TRBV5-5 and TRBJ2-1, with D perhaps TRBD1 (5 bases). V lost 4 bases to trimming and J lost 5 bases, with 16 bases between them. CDR3 size: 15 residues. The germline V gene encodes CDR1 SGHKS and CDR2 YYEKEE (reference sequence). The CDR3 here is CASSTVGRAHNEQFF. The DNA for the CDR3 is TGTGCCAGCAGCACGGTGGGCAGGGCGCACAATGAGCAGTTCTTC.

This chain links TRBV5-6 with TRBJ1-1; D gene ambiguous. With 2 bases removed from V and 2 bases from J, the gap between germline ends came to 10 bases. CDR1 and CDR2 from the germline V gene are SGHDT and YYEEEE. This CDR3 spans 14 amino acids. Written as DNA, the CDR3 is TGTGCCAGCAGCTTTGGACTGATTAACACTGAAGCTTTCTTT. Protein product: CASSFGLINTEAFF.

The chain uses TRBV23-1 and TRBJ2-7; TRBD1 matches at 10 bases. Being an ORF, TRBV23-1 has a function that is uncertain. This CDR3 contains 14 residues. V lost 0 bases, J lost 5 bases, and 1 base stayed unmatched. The CDR3 sequence is CASSQSDRGDEQYF. Here the CDR3 DNA reads TGCGCCAGCAGTCAATCGGACAGGGGGGACGAGCAGTACTTC.

The chain is built from TRBV5-8 and TRBJ1-1; D may be TRBD1 (5 bases). CDR1 is SGHTS, CDR2 YDEGEE, per germline. The V gene lost 4 bases and the J gene lost 6 bases, with 25 bases spanning the gap. This CDR3 has 17 amino acids. CDR3: CASSRGEGVSPLSEAFF. The CDR3 DNA reads TGTGCCAGCAGCAGGGGTGAGGGCGTCTCCCCGCTATCTGAAGCTTTCTTT.

The chain carries TRBV11-3 and TRBJ2-7; D gene unclear. Deletions cut 4 bases from V and 0 bases from J, with 4 bases between. Germline V gives CDR1 SGHNT, CDR2 YENEEA. This CDR3 comprises 12 residues. CDR3 residues: CASSWSSYEQYF. DNA for the CDR3: TGTGCCAGCAGCTGGAGCTCCTACGAGCAGTACTTC.

The chain employs TRBV10-2 and TRBJ2-3; D not certain. From germline, CDR1 is WSHSY and CDR2 SAAADI. V lost 1 base to trimming and J lost 2 bases, with 10 bases between them. The CDR3 contains 15 residues. The CDR3 DNA sequence: TGCGCCAGCAGTGAGTGGGCTACCCACACAGATACGCAGTATTTT. This gives the protein CASSEWATHTDTQYF.

V usage is TRBV11-3 and J usage is TRBJ1-1; D gene ambiguous. V lost 3 bases and J 2 bases, leaving 7 bases between the germline ends. The CDR3 spans 13 residues. Germline-derived CDR1 and CDR2 are SGHNT and YENEEA. CDR3 coding DNA: TGTGCCAGCAGCTTGGGAATTAACACTGAAGCTTTCTTT. Residues: CASSLGINTEAFF.

This chain joins TRBV28 and TRBJ1-4; 10 positions agree with TRBD1. The CDR3 extends over 15 amino acids. CDR1 and CDR2 from the germline V gene are MDHEN and SYDVKM. V lost 2 bases to trimming and J lost 8 bases; unmatched junction nucleotides: 5. The CDR3 DNA reads as TGTGCCAGCAGTTTAGGGACAGGGGAAAGAGAAAAACTGTTTTTT. It yields the protein CASSLGTGEREKLFF.

CDR3 loop: CASSQNFEGIYEQYF. CDR3 nucleotide sequence: TGTGCCAGCTCACAAAACTTCGAAGGGATCTACGAGCAGTACTTC. The chain couples TRBV18 to TRBJ2-7; D is uncertain. Trimming took 4 bases from V and 3 from J, leaving 16 bases between them. The CDR3 sequence is 15 residues long. Germline V gene sequence: CDR1 KGHSH, CDR2 LQKENI.

The gene calls are TRBV19 and TRBJ2-7; 8 bases map to TRBD1. The V and J ends lost 6 bases and 4 bases, in that order; junction bases with no gene match: 8. From germline, CDR1 is LNHDA and CDR2 SQIVND (reference sequence). CDR3 length: 14 residues. The CDR3 sequence: CASSWGRGQYEQYF. CDR3 DNA: TGTGCCAGTAGCTGGGGCAGGGGGCAATACGAGCAGTACTTC.

The chain employs TRBV7-2 and TRBJ2-5; D is perhaps TRBD2 (5 bases). Germline CDR1 and CDR2: SGHTA and FQGNSA. The CDR3 is 16 amino acids. V was trimmed by 3 bases and J by 0 bases, leaving 14 bases between them. Written as DNA, the CDR3 is TGTGCCAGCAGCTTGCGTGGTAGCGCGGACCAAGAGACCCAGTACTTC. Protein product: CASSLRGSADQETQYF.

This chain links TRBV14 with TRBJ2-4, with D possibly matching TRBD1 (5 bases). Germline values: CDR1 SGHDN, CDR2 FVKESK. V lost 4 bases to trimming and J lost 0 bases, with 19 bases between them. The CDR3 runs to 18 residues. CDR3 sequence reads: CASSPSTDFILAKNIQYF. CDR3 coding DNA: TGTGCCAGCAGCCCGTCGACAGACTTTATACTAGCCAAAAACATTCAGTACTTC.

The J gene is TRBJ1-1, the V gene TRBV19; D ambiguous. Trimming took off 5 bases at V and 3 bases at J, with 16 bases between the two ends. The CDR3 length is 15 residues. Germline V lookup: CDR1 LNHDA, CDR2 SQIVND (reference sequence). CDR3 loop: CASSGSYGIDTEAFF. The CDR3 DNA follows: TGTGCCAGTAGTGGTTCGTACGGAATTGACACTGAAGCTTTCTTT.

This chain uses TRBV6-5 with TRBJ2-1, with D tentatively TRBD2 (5 bases). Germline V CDR1 and CDR2: MNHEY, SVGAGI. V was clipped by 2 bases and J by 1 base, with 9 bases between them. CDR3 length: 15 residues. The CDR3 bases are TGTGCCAGCAGTTACCTAGCAGTGTCCTACAATGAGCAGTTCTTC. It specifies CASSYLAVSYNEQFF.

The chain uses TRBV7-9 and TRBJ2-7; D ambiguous. CDR3 length: 14 residues. Trimming took 4 bases from V and 1 from J, leaving 11 bases between them. Germline V gene sequence: CDR1 SEHNR, CDR2 FQNEAQ (reference sequence). The CDR3 DNA reads TGTGCCAGCAGCTACCCGACCAAGTCCTACGAGCAGTACTTC. Translating gives CASSYPTKSYEQYF.

The CDR3 sequence is CASSRGPDTEAFF. The CDR3 DNA reads TGTGCCAGCAGCAGGGGGCCTGACACTGAAGCTTTCTTT. V gene TRBV7-3 combines with J gene TRBJ1-1, with TRBD1 identical over 7 bases. Germline V gene data show CDR1 as SGHTA and CDR2 as FQGTGA. The CDR3 has 13 residues. J lost 3 bases, V lost 5 bases, and 3 bases had no gene match.

V and J are TRBV7-6 and TRBJ2-3; D is ambiguous. V gave up 5 bases and J gave up 8 bases, with 14 bases separating them. The CDR3 is 13 residues long. The germline CDR1 and CDR2 sequences are SGHVS and FNYEAQ. The CDR3 loop reads CASSPTPEGTQYF. The DNA of the CDR3 is TGTGCCAGCAGCCCCACGCCAGAAGGTACGCAGTATTTT.

This sequence joins TRBV4-1 and TRBJ2-1; 7 bases fit TRBD2. With V trimmed by 4 bases and J by 5 bases, 5 bases remained unmatched. The CDR3 is 14 amino acids. Germline V lookup: CDR1 MGHRA, CDR2 YSYEKL. DNA of the CDR3: TGCGCCAGCAGCCTGGAGGGGAGGGACAATGAGCAGTTCTTC. Translating gives CASSLEGRDNEQFF.

The V and J genes are TRBV5-1 and TRBJ2-7, with D unclear. The germline V gene has CDR1 SGHRS and CDR2 YFSETQ. This CDR3 comprises 14 residues. With 0 bases removed from V and 3 bases from J, the gap between germline ends came to 10 bases. The CDR3 sequence is CASSLDTTNYEQYF. Written as DNA, the CDR3 is TGCGCCAGCAGCTTGGACACGACGAACTACGAGCAGTACTTC.

The chain couples TRBV5-1 to TRBJ2-3, with 10 positions matching TRBD2. Germline V gene lookup returns CDR1 SGHRS and CDR2 YFSETQ. V dropped 5 bases and J dropped 7; count of bases not matched to a gene: 13. This CDR3 region has 16 residues. Written as DNA, the CDR3 is TGCGCCAGCAGTTATTCACCAGCGGGAGGGTTGAATACGCAGTATTTT. Translated, it gives CASSYSPAGGLNTQYF.

The chain carries TRBV5-1 and TRBJ2-1; TRBD2 matches at 7 bases. The V gene's germline CDR1 is SGHRS and CDR2 YFSETQ. This CDR3 is 15 amino acids long. V was clipped by 4 bases and J by 5 bases; unmatched bases: 9. CDR3 bases: TGCGCCAGCAGCCCGCATAGCGGGTTTGACAATGAGCAGTTCTTC. Translating it yields CASSPHSGFDNEQFF. The variable domain in full, with the rest retrieved from reference TRBV5-1 and TRBJ2-1, is KAGVTQTPRYLIKTRGQQVTLSCSPISGHRSVSWYQQTPGQGLQFLFEYFSETQRNKGNFPGRFSGRQFSNSRSEMNVSTLELGDSALYLCASSPHSGFDNEQFFGPGTRLTVL.

This clone has just one count. V and J are TRBV6-5 and TRBJ1-1; TRBD1 aligns across 7 bases. Trimming cost V 5 bases and J 5 bases; bases outside gene matches: 5. In germline, CDR1 is MNHEY, CDR2 SVGAGI. This CDR3 is built from 13 residues. In nucleotides, the CDR3 is TGTGCCAGCAGTCTGGGACAGCGAACTGAAGCTTTCTTT. Protein sequence: CASSLGQRTEAFF.

The gene calls are TRBV7-7 and TRBJ2-2; no reliable D call. The length of the CDR3 is 13 residues. Deletions cut 6 bases from V and 1 base from J, with 6 bases between. In germline, CDR1 is SSHAT, CDR2 FNYEAQ (reference sequence). DNA of the CDR3: TGTGCCAGCAGTTCAGGGAACACCGGGGAGCTGTTTTTT. Translated: CASSSGNTGELFF.

The chain employs TRBV11-2 and TRBJ2-7; TRBD1 might be the D (6 bases). Germline V gene sequence: CDR1 SGHAT, CDR2 FQNNGV. CDR3 length: 19 residues. The V and J ends lost 1 base and 3 bases respectively, with 25 bases between them. The CDR3 coding sequence is TGTGCCAGCAGCTTAGGAAGAGGACAAGGGGGTTTTCGGGGCTACGAGCAGTACTTC. Amino acid sequence: CASSLGRGQGGFRGYEQYF.

The chain uses TRBV7-3 and TRBJ2-1; possible D gene TRBD2, 6 bases. CDR3 size: 15 residues. Germline V gene lookup returns CDR1 SGHTA and CDR2 FQGTGA. Trimming shortened V by 0 bases and J by 5 bases, and 11 bases separated the two germline ends. The CDR3 is CASSLTEGGDNEQFF. The DNA of the CDR3 is TGTGCCAGCAGCTTAACGGAGGGCGGAGACAATGAGCAGTTCTTC.

This clone was found once. The rearrangement links TRBV19 to TRBJ1-5; 7 bases are a match to TRBD1. The germline V gene has CDR1 LNHDA and CDR2 SQIVND (reference sequence). V dropped 5 bases and J dropped 7; count of bases not matched to a gene: 8. The CDR3 is 14 residues long. The CDR3 here is CASSSRDRGQPQHF. CDR3 DNA sequence: TGTGCCAGTAGTTCCCGGGACAGAGGGCAGCCCCAGCATTTT.

The chain couples TRBV11-3 to TRBJ1-3, with a tentative D call TRBD1 (5 bases). From germline, CDR1 is SGHNT and CDR2 YENEEA. Trimming removed 2 bases at V and 2 bases at J, with 13 bases between. CDR3 size: 16 residues. CDR3 protein: CASSLTGVGAGNTIYF. The CDR3 nucleotides read TGTGCCAGCAGCTTAACGGGAGTAGGGGCTGGAAACACCATATATTTT. Full variable domain (missing parts from reference TRBV11-3 and TRBJ1-3): EAGVVQSPRYKIIEKKQPVAFWCNPISGHNTLYWYLQNLGQGPELLIRYENEEAVDDSQLPKDRFSAERLKGVDSTLKIQPAELGDSAVYLCASSLTGVGAGNTIYFGEGSWLTVV.